In its sample, the clone carrying this T cell receptor beta chain was seen once. The data were obtained in a study of cytomegalovirus exposure and HLA in healthy donors. Whole-study context: An analysis done earlier identified about 100 million unique TCR beta sequences from around 180 million T cells.

PCR primers comprised 60 Vbeta and 13 Jbeta primers. TCRdb's copy holds only in-frame clones and misses some; the assay was immunoSEQ multiplex PCR. The data show 200,000 to 250,000 clones, approximately 82% seen once. Sequencing was carried out using PBMCs. The receptor comes from a man in his late teens or twenties in good health and CMV-seronegative.

CDR3 sequence: CASSVYRGAGTSGNTIYF. The CDR3 nucleotides read TGTGCCAGCAGCGTTTACAGGGGGGCCGGTACCTCTGGAAACACCATATATTTT. V is TRBV9 and J is TRBJ1-3; 8 nucleotides align to TRBD1. CDR1 is SGDLS, CDR2 YYNGEE, per germline. This CDR3 has 18 amino acids. Trimming cost V 2 bases and J 0 bases; bases outside gene matches: 10.